Presented here are 28 T cell receptor beta chains from one specimen sequenced in a study of cytomegalovirus exposure and HLA in healthy donors. Sequencing was performed with immunoSEQ multiplex PCR; in TCRdb, only in-frame clones are kept and a portion is missing. The table includes 200,000 or so clones, under 95% detected once. Sequencing input: PBMCs. These receptor sequences come from a young woman in good health and CMV-seronegative.

This chain connects TRBV28 to TRBJ1-1; 8 bases are a match to TRBD1. Per germline, CDR1 MDHEN and CDR2 SYDVKM. The CDR3 runs to 13 residues. V trimming: 6 bases; J trimming: 8 bases; junction bases outside the gene matches: 8. The CDR3 nucleotides are TGTGCCAGCAGCCGGGACAGGCCAGAAGAAGCTTTCTTT. Translated, it gives CASSRDRPEEAFF.

This rearrangement joins TRBV7-9 to TRBJ2-3, with D unresolved. The V end was cut by 3 bases, the J end by 1 base, with 8 bases between. CDR1 and CDR2 from the germline V gene are SEHNR and FQNEAQ (reference sequence). The length of the CDR3 is 14 residues. The CDR3 loop reads CASSFPGRTDTQYF. The CDR3 DNA reads TGTGCCAGCAGCTTCCCGGGTCGCACAGATACGCAGTATTTT.

The J gene is TRBJ1-5, the V gene TRBV18; unclear D gene. Between the trimmed V and J ends, which lost 2 bases and 2 bases, there was a span of 7 bases. Germline values: CDR1 KGHSH, CDR2 LQKENI. CDR3 size: 14 residues. The CDR3 nucleotides are TGTGCCAGCTCACCAGGGCGGGGCAATCAGCCCCAGCATTTT. This translates into CASSPGRGNQPQHF.

V is TRBV18 and J is TRBJ2-5, with D hard to call. The CDR3 length is 11 residues. The V end lost 6 bases, the J end lost 5 bases, and 7 bases lay between the germline ends. From germline, CDR1 is KGHSH and CDR2 LQKENI. The CDR3 DNA reads as TGTGCCAGCTCCCCCCGGGAGACCCAGTACTTC. Residues: CASSPRETQYF.

V and J are TRBV25-1 and TRBJ1-2; the D gene is possibly TRBD1 (5 bases). V was trimmed by 3 bases and J by 8 bases, leaving 16 bases between them. CDR1 MGHDK and CDR2 SYGVNS come from the germline V gene. This CDR3 is 14 amino acids long. The CDR3 spells CASSEGLSTRGYTF. The CDR3 DNA sequence: TGTGCCAGCAGTGAGGGGCTTTCTACGAGGGGCTACACCTTC.

The rearrangement joins TRBV27 to TRBJ1-1, with 12 bases lining up with TRBD1. Losses at the gene ends were 2 bases for V and 6 bases for J; bases not matched to a gene: 4. The CDR3 spans 15 residues. In germline, CDR1 is MNHEY, CDR2 SMNVEV (reference sequence). The CDR3 sequence: CASSLRDRGLSEAFF. The CDR3 bases are TGTGCCAGCAGTTTAAGGGACAGGGGGCTATCTGAAGCTTTCTTT.

The J gene is TRBJ1-1, the V gene TRBV6-1, with a weak D call TRBD1 (6 bases). Deletions cut 6 bases from V and 3 bases from J, with 17 bases between. Germline V CDR1 and CDR2: MNHNS, SASEGT. The CDR3 consists of 15 residues. CDR3 DNA sequence: TGTGCCAGCAGGATAAAACAGGGCCGGGACACTGAAGCTTTCTTT. Translating gives CASRIKQGRDTEAFF.

The genes are TRBV12-5 and TRBJ1-1; D remains ambiguous. The germline V gene has CDR1 LGHNT and CDR2 FRNRAP. Between the trimmed V and J ends, which lost 7 bases and 10 bases, there was a span of 16 bases. The CDR3 is 12 amino acids. The CDR3 loop is CASATSPRRAFF. The CDR3 nucleotides are TGTGCTAGTGCCACCTCCCCTAGGCGAGCTTTCTTT.

This chain uses TRBV9 with TRBJ2-2; TRBD1 is a possible D gene (5 bases). Germline assignment: CDR1 SGDLS and CDR2 YYNGEE. This CDR3 spans 14 amino acids. V was shortened by 4 bases and J by 7 bases, with 14 bases between the two germline ends. CDR3 bases: TGTGCCAGCAGCCAACGGCAGGGTTACGGGGAGCTGTTTTTT. Its protein product is CASSQRQGYGELFF.

The CDR3 is CASSLGRQGEQYF. Here the CDR3 DNA reads TGTGCCAGCAGCTTGGGTCGACAGGGCGAGCAGTACTTC. The chain carries TRBV11-3 and TRBJ2-7, with 7 bases lining up with TRBD1. With 3 bases clipped from V and 6 bases from J, the junction kept 5 bases outside the gene matches. CDR3 size: 13 residues. CDR1 and CDR2 from the germline V gene are SGHNT and YENEEA.

The genes are TRBV27 and TRBJ2-3; a possible D gene is TRBD1 (5 bases). V was trimmed by 8 bases and J by 14 bases, leaving 32 bases between them. Germline loops: CDR1 MNHEY, CDR2 SMNVEV (reference sequence). The CDR3 extends over 16 amino acids. CDR3 in DNA: TGTGCCAGCGCTAGGGTGCAGGGATTTTTGCAGACCGAGTGGTATTTT. Encoded protein: CASARVQGFLQTEWYF.

With regard to this clone: Additional DNA sequences in this sample encode the identical CDR3. V is TRBV30 and J is TRBJ2-1; 11 nucleotides match TRBD2. The CDR3 length is 12 residues. The V gene's germline CDR1 is GTSNPN and CDR2 SVGIG (reference sequence). V shed 4 bases and J 7 bases; nucleotides not matched to a gene: 0. This CDR3 is CAWTSGRNEQFF. The CDR3 bases are TGTGCCTGGACTAGCGGGAGGAATGAGCAGTTCTTC.

This chain connects TRBV27 to TRBJ2-3; D unclear. CDR1 is MNHEY, CDR2 SMNVEV, per germline (reference sequence). Trimming pared 0 bases from V and 6 bases from J, leaving 4 bases between. The CDR3 consists of 12 residues. Here the CDR3 reads CASSLSGDTQYF. The CDR3 DNA reads TGTGCCAGCAGTTTATCGGGCGATACGCAGTATTTT.

There are a few counts of this clone. The chain carries TRBV5-1 and TRBJ2-7; 13 nucleotides align to TRBD2. V was clipped by 5 bases and J by 4 bases; unmatched bases: 6. Germline values: CDR1 SGHRS, CDR2 YFSETQ. This CDR3 has 15 amino acids. Here the CDR3 DNA reads TGCGCCAGCAGAGCGGGACTAGCGGGACCATACGAGCAGTACTTC. Protein: CASRAGLAGPYEQYF. The whole variable domain, remainder taken from reference TRBV5-1 and TRBJ2-7, is KAGVTQTPRYLIKTRGQQVTLSCSPISGHRSVSWYQQTPGQGLQFLFEYFSETQRNKGNFPGRFSGRQFSNSRSEMNVSTLELGDSALYLCASRAGLAGPYEQYFGPGTRLTVT.

The CDR3 nucleotides read TGCAGCGTTCCCTCCCGGGGAAGCTACAATGAGCAGTTCTTC. Translated, it gives CSVPSRGSYNEQFF. The rearrangement joins TRBV29-1 to TRBJ2-1; tentative D call: TRBD2 (5 bases). From germline, CDR1 is SQVTM and CDR2 ANQGSEA. Deletions cut 5 bases from V and 3 bases from J, with 14 bases between. The CDR3 sequence is 14 residues long.

V usage is TRBV30 and J usage is TRBJ2-7; 8 positions match TRBD2. Germline V lookup: CDR1 GTSNPN, CDR2 SVGIG (reference sequence). The V and J ends lost 3 bases and 6 bases, in that order; junction bases with no gene match: 7. The CDR3 contains 13 residues. The CDR3 bases are TGTGCCTGGAGAGCCAGCGGGAGAGGCGAGCAGTACTTC. Translated, it gives CAWRASGRGEQYF.

The chain uses TRBV18 and TRBJ1-2, with 10 positions matching TRBD1. Trimming took 2 bases from V and 10 from J; bases not matched to a gene: 4. The CDR3 consists of 13 residues. The V gene's germline CDR1 is KGHSH and CDR2 LQKENI. DNA of the CDR3: TGTGCCAGCTCACCAGAGGGACAGGGGTTCTACACCTTC. This codes for CASSPEGQGFYTF.

V gene TRBV5-1 combines with J gene TRBJ1-2; the match to TRBD1 covers 9 bases. CDR3 length equals 16 residues. V lost 7 bases to trimming and J lost 5 bases; unmatched junction nucleotides: 15. CDR1 and CDR2 (germline): SGHRS, YFSETQ. CDR3 in DNA: TGCGCCAGCCTGCCGGAGGCGGGACAGGGAAGTTATGGCTACACCTTC. Translating it yields CASLPEAGQGSYGYTF.

This sequence joins TRBV30 and TRBJ2-3, with unresolved D. CDR1 is GTSNPN and CDR2 is SVGIG in the germline V gene (reference sequence). The CDR3 loop spans 11 amino acids. V shed 3 bases and J shed 6 bases, with 7 bases lying between them. Written as DNA, the CDR3 is TGTGCCTGGAGACCGGAGGATACGCAGTATTTT. Protein: CAWRPEDTQYF.

V and J are TRBV28 and TRBJ2-7, with TRBD1 matching 10 bases. This CDR3 is 14 amino acids long. After removal of 3 bases from V and 6 bases from J, the junction contained 5 bases not matched to a gene. Looked up from germline, CDR1 is MDHEN and CDR2 is SYDVKM. The CDR3 sequence: CASSLGQGFPEQYF. The CDR3 bases are TGTGCCAGCAGTTTGGGACAGGGGTTCCCCGAGCAGTACTTC.

The rearrangement joins TRBV7-9 to TRBJ1-1; D gene ambiguous. This CDR3 has 12 residues. Looked up from germline, CDR1 is SEHNR and CDR2 is FQNEAQ (reference sequence). Trimming stripped 5 bases from V and 4 bases from J, with 8 bases between. The CDR3 spells CASSPSFTEAFF. The DNA of the CDR3 is TGTGCCAGCAGCCCAAGCTTCACTGAAGCTTTCTTT.

This chain connects TRBV4-1 to TRBJ2-1, with TRBD2 matching over 14 bases. With V trimmed by 0 bases and J by 10 bases, 8 bases remained unmatched. In germline, CDR1 is MGHRA, CDR2 YSYEKL. This CDR3 has 17 residues. CDR3 in DNA: TGCGCCAGCAGCCAAGAGTTTGGGACTAGCGGGAGAGGCGAGCAGTTCTTC. Translation: CASSQEFGTSGRGEQFF.

The chain links TRBV19 to TRBJ1-1; 7 bases agree with TRBD1. The CDR3 sequence is 16 residues long. Germline V gives CDR1 LNHDA, CDR2 SQIVND (reference sequence). Germline trimming cut 5 bases from V and 2 bases from J; bases unmatched to any gene: 11. The CDR3 loop reads CASSSGTENFNTEAFF. The DNA for the CDR3 is TGTGCCAGTAGTTCCGGGACAGAAAACTTCAACACTGAAGCTTTCTTT. Complete variable domain (other parts from reference TRBV19 and TRBJ1-1): DGGITQSPKYLFRKEGQNVTLSCEQNLNHDAMYWYRQDPGQGLRLIYYSQIVNDFQKGDIAEGYSVSREKKESFPLTVTSAQKNPTAFYLCASSSGTENFNTEAFFGQGTRLTVV.

The chain employs TRBV7-2 and TRBJ2-4, with 12 bases fitting TRBD2. J gave up 6 bases and V 5 bases, and 11 bases lay outside the gene matches. Germline lookup yields CDR1 SGHTA and CDR2 FQGNSA. The CDR3 is made up of 17 amino acids. CDR3 DNA: TGTGCCAGCAGCATTACTAGCGGGAGGCCTCTCGGAAACATTCAGTACTTC. It translates to CASSITSGRPLGNIQYF.

The chain combines TRBV7-7 with TRBJ1-1; D not resolved. With 5 bases removed from V and 2 bases from J, the gap between germline ends came to 9 bases. The CDR3 length is 13 residues. Germline CDR1 reads SSHAT; CDR2 reads FNYEAQ (reference sequence). Written as DNA, the CDR3 is TGTGCCAGCAGCCTATCGGTCAACACTGAAGCTTTCTTT. It codes for CASSLSVNTEAFF. Filled out from reference TRBV7-7 and TRBJ1-1, the complete variable domain reads GAGVSQSPRYKVTKRGQDVTLRCDPISSHATLYWYQQALGQGPEFLTYFNYEAQPDKSGLPSDRFSAERPEGSISTLTIQRTEQRDSAMYRCASSLSVNTEAFFGQGTRLTVV.

The genes are TRBV7-2 and TRBJ2-3; TRBD2 might be the D (6 bases). From germline, CDR1 is SGHTA and CDR2 FQGNSA. The CDR3 length is 15 residues. V lost 4 bases and J lost 1, with 12 bases in between. The CDR3: CASSWRAEGTDTQYF. The CDR3 bases are TGTGCCAGCAGCTGGAGGGCCGAAGGCACAGATACGCAGTATTTT.

The rearrangement links TRBV7-2 to TRBJ2-3; TRBD2 matches at 12 bases. Germline loops: CDR1 SGHTA, CDR2 FQGNSA. After removal of 8 bases from V and 0 bases from J, the junction contained 3 bases not matched to a gene. This CDR3 has 15 residues. The DNA of the CDR3 is TGTGCCAGCTCTAGCGGGAGGGCTAGCACAGATACGCAGTATTTT. Translated: CASSSGRASTDTQYF.

This sequence joins TRBV2 and TRBJ2-7; D not certain. Germline CDR1 and CDR2: SNHLY and FYNNEI. Between the trimmed V and J ends, which lost 0 bases and 6 bases, there was a span of 12 bases. CDR3 length: 14 residues. The CDR3 sequence: CASSEATLVGEQYF. Here the CDR3 DNA reads TGTGCCAGCAGTGAAGCGACCCTAGTTGGCGAGCAGTACTTC. Supplemented by reference TRBV2 and TRBJ2-7, the full variable domain reads EPEVTQTPSHQVTQMGQEVILRCVPISNHLYFYWYRQILGQKVEFLVSFYNNEISEKSEIFDDQFSVERPDGSNFTLKIRSTKLEDSAMYFCASSEATLVGEQYFGPGTRLTVT.